Below, 6 T cell receptor beta chains from the same sample are listed, as sequenced in a study of shared clonotypes between healthy human individuals. This table comes from immunoSEQ multiplex PCR, and its TCRdb copy is limited to in-frame clones, with some not included. The data contain around 980,000 clones, 78% of them seen just once; the ten biggest clones take up around 0.6%. Sequenced: memory CD4+ T cells from PBMCs. Subset in this sample: CD45RA-negative fraction. These receptors came from a man aged 18 to 29 in good health. Some clones in this sample may be carry-over from other donors' samples.

The chain combines TRBV7-2 with TRBJ2-1, with a weak D call TRBD2 (6 bases). The V and J ends lost 2 bases and 12 bases respectively, with 20 bases between them. The CDR3 length is 15 residues. Germline CDR1 SGHTA, CDR2 FQGNSA. In nucleotides, the CDR3 is TGTGCCAGCAGCTTACCGGGAGCTCGCGCTCGGGGGCAGTTCTTC. Translating it yields CASSLPGARARGQFF. The variable domain in full, completed from reference TRBV7-2 and TRBJ2-1, reads GAGVSQSPSNKVTEKGKDVELRCDPISGHTALYWYRQSLGQGLEFLIYFQGNSAPDKSGLPSDRFSAERTGGSVSTLTIQRTQQEDSAVYLCASSLPGARARGQFFGPGTRLTVL.

This clone came up once. The chain links TRBV5-4 to TRBJ1-2; TRBD1 is a possible D gene (6 bases). The CDR3 contains 16 residues. Germline CDR1 SGHNT, CDR2 YYREEE (reference sequence). Trimming pared 2 bases from V and 7 bases from J, leaving 21 bases between. Written as DNA, the CDR3 is TGTGCCAGCAGCTTCTCCTACGGGACGGACAGTGGTGGCTACACCTTC. Amino acid sequence: CASSFSYGTDSGGYTF.

The chain has TRBV7-2 and TRBJ2-3, with a tentative D call TRBD2 (5 bases). CDR3 length equals 16 residues. CDR1 is SGHTA and CDR2 is FQGNSA in the germline V gene. Trimming stripped 5 bases from V and 2 bases from J, with 17 bases between. CDR3 nucleotide sequence: TGTGCCAGCAGCCTCCTAGCCGGCGGCCTCACAGATACGCAGTATTTT. Its protein product is CASSLLAGGLTDTQYF.

This chain uses TRBV28 with TRBJ1-3; perhaps TRBD1 as D (5 bases). Trimming left V 4 bases short and J 0 bases short, with 13 bases between. The CDR3 contains 16 residues. Germline V gives CDR1 MDHEN, CDR2 SYDVKM. CDR3 region: CASSSTSGPSGNTIYF. The CDR3 DNA sequence: TGTGCCAGCAGTTCCACCTCAGGGCCCTCTGGAAACACCATATATTTT.

This clone showed up just once. V usage is TRBV19 and J usage is TRBJ2-1, with TRBD1 matching 8 bases. Trimming removed 5 bases from V and 9 bases from J; junction bases left unmatched: 9. Germline lookup yields CDR1 LNHDA and CDR2 SQIVND (reference sequence). The CDR3 is 14 amino acids. Written as DNA, the CDR3 is TGTGCCAGTAGTGGTCGACAGGGGAAGGGTGAGCAGTTCTTC. Translation gives CASSGRQGKGEQFF.

This sequence joins TRBV27 and TRBJ1-2; the match to TRBD1 covers 12 bases. V shed 8 bases, J shed 2 bases, and the junction held 9 bases outside the gene matches. Germline V gene sequence: CDR1 MNHEY, CDR2 SMNVEV (reference sequence). The CDR3 runs 16 residues. This CDR3 reads CASGGQGATGNYGYTF. In nucleotides, the CDR3 is TGTGCCAGCGGGGGACAGGGGGCCACGGGAAACTATGGCTACACCTTC.